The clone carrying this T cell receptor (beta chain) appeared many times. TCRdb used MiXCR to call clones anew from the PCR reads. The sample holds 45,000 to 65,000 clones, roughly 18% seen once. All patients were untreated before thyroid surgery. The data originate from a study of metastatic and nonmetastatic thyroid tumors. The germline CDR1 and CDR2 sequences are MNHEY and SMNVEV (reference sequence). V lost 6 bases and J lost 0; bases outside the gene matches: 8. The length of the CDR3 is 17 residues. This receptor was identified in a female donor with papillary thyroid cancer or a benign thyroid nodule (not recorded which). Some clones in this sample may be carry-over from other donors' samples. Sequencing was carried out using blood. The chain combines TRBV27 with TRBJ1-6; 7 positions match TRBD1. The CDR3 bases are TGTGCCAGCAGCCGGGGGGGACAGAGCTCCTATAATTCACCCCTCCACTTT. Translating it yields CASSRGGQSSYNSPLHF.